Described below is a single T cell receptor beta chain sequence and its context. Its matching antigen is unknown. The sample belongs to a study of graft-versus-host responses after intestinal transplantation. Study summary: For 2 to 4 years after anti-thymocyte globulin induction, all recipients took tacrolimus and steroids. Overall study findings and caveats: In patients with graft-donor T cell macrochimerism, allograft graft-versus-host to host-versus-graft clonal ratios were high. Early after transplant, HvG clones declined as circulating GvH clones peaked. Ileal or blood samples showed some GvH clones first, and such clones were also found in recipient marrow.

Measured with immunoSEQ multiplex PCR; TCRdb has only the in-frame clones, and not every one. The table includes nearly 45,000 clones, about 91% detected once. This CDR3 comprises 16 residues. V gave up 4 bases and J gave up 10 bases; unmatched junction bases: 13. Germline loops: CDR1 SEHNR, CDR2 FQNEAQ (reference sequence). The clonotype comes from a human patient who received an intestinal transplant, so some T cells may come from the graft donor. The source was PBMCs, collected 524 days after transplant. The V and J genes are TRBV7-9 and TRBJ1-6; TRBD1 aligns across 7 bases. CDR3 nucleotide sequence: TGTGCCAGCAGCTCTGTATCGGGTTACAGGGGCTCACCCCTCCACTTT. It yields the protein CASSSVSGYRGSPLHF.